There are a few counts of the clone carrying this T cell receptor (beta chain). TCRdb analysed the 5' RACE reads with MiXCR anew, one entry per CDR3 protein. The sample holds about 96,000 distinct CDR3 sequences, under 20% seen once. These data belong to a study of T cells of healthy individuals. CDR1 is SGHTA and CDR2 is FQGNSA in the germline V gene. V lost 2 bases to trimming and J lost 1 base, with 11 bases between them. There are 15 residues in the CDR3. This receptor was obtained from a human donor in good health. The chain combines TRBV7-2 with TRBJ1-1, with D unclear. In DNA form, the CDR3 reads TGTGCCAGCAGCTTACTGTTCCGGGGGAACACTGAAGCTTTCTTT. This codes for CASSLLFRGNTEAFF.